A single sample gave rise to the 24 T cell receptor beta chains below, sequenced in a study of control samples from healthy donors and cancer patients. Measured with immunoSEQ multiplex PCR; TCRdb has only the in-frame clones, and not every one. The profile shows under 200,000 clones, about nine tenths of them singletons. What was sequenced was blood. Receptors originate from a young woman in good health.

This chain joins TRBV6-5 and TRBJ2-7; TRBD1 is a possible D gene (5 bases). Trimming cost V 0 bases and J 7 bases, with 13 bases left between them. CDR1 is MNHEY and CDR2 is SVGAGI in the germline V gene. The CDR3 has 14 amino acids. CDR3 protein: CASSYSAGLGEQYF. CDR3 in DNA: TGTGCCAGCAGTTACTCGGCAGGGTTGGGGGAGCAGTACTTC.

This rearrangement joins TRBV19 to TRBJ2-1; TRBD2 matches 10 bases. The germline V gene encodes CDR1 LNHDA and CDR2 SQIVND (reference sequence). The J segment lost 4 bases and the V segment lost 5 bases, leaving 8 bases of the junction unmatched. The CDR3 has 16 amino acids. The CDR3 DNA follows: TGTGCCAGTAGTCCTCTGACTAGCGGGTCGTACAATGAGCAGTTCTTC. Its protein product is CASSPLTSGSYNEQFF.

This clone was observed a handful of times. The chain employs TRBV18 and TRBJ2-4; D gene ambiguous. The germline V gene encodes CDR1 KGHSH and CDR2 LQKENI. V shed 0 bases and J shed 0 bases, with 9 bases lying between them. The CDR3 extends over 16 amino acids. In DNA, the CDR3 is TGTGCCAGCTCACCACCGGGTGCGGTAGCCAAAAACATTCAGTACTTC. Protein: CASSPPGAVAKNIQYF.

V and J are TRBV6-5 and TRBJ1-1; D unclear. CDR3 length: 12 amino acids. V was shortened by 6 bases and J by 2 bases, with 7 bases between the two germline ends. Germline CDR1 and CDR2: MNHEY and SVGAGI. The CDR3 region is CASRPLNTEAFF. The CDR3 bases are TGTGCCAGCAGGCCCCTCAACACTGAAGCTTTCTTT.

The chain couples TRBV12-3 or TRBV12-4 to TRBJ1-5; perhaps TRBD1 as D (5 bases). The ends were cut back, 0 bases at V and 6 bases at J, with 6 bases in the middle. The CDR3 covers 13 residues. CDR3 DNA: TGTGCCAGCAGTTTAGCTCAGGGTCAGCCCCAGCATTTT. Amino acid sequence: CASSLAQGQPQHF.

To note about this clone: This same CDR3 is encoded by further DNA sequences in the sample. The chain recombines TRBV6-5 with TRBJ1-6, with D uncertain. V gave up 2 bases and J gave up 7 bases, with 6 bases separating them. CDR3 length equals 13 residues. The germline gives CDR1 MNHEY, CDR2 SVGAGI. CDR3 amino acids: CASSYRANSPLHF. DNA for the CDR3: TGTGCCAGCAGTTACAGGGCCAATTCACCCCTCCACTTT.

This rearrangement joins TRBV7-9 to TRBJ1-2, with D hard to call. The germline gives CDR1 SEHNR, CDR2 FQNEAQ (reference sequence). The CDR3 totals 14 residues. V gave up 1 base and J gave up 0 bases, with 6 bases separating them. CDR3 sequence reads: CASSLEHPNYGYTF. The DNA of the CDR3 is TGTGCCAGCAGCTTAGAACATCCTAACTATGGCTACACCTTC.

The gene calls are TRBV19 and TRBJ1-1; the D is unclear. CDR1 and CDR2 (germline): LNHDA, SQIVND (reference sequence). V lost 3 bases and J lost 7, with 6 bases in between. The CDR3 is 11 residues long. DNA of the CDR3: TGTGCCAGTAGTATGGGGATTGAAGCTTTCTTT. It codes for CASSMGIEAFF.

The chain couples TRBV5-1 to TRBJ2-7, with 10 bases identical to TRBD1. Germline V gene sequence: CDR1 SGHRS, CDR2 YFSETQ. The V segment lost 4 bases and the J segment 5 bases; nucleotides outside the gene matches: 6. This CDR3 region has 14 residues. CDR3 region: CASSPGTGVNEQYF. CDR3 coding DNA: TGCGCCAGCAGCCCCGGGACAGGGGTCAACGAGCAGTACTTC.

The chain has TRBV4-2 and TRBJ2-3, with D possibly called TRBD1 or TRBD2 (5 bases each). Germline V CDR1 and CDR2: LGHNA, YNFKEQ. The length of the CDR3 is 15 residues. Trimming stripped 1 base from V and 1 base from J, with 9 bases between. CDR3 sequence (DNA): TGTGCCAGCAGCCAAGCGGGGCGAGGCACAGATACGCAGTATTTT. It specifies CASSQAGRGTDTQYF.

The V and J genes are TRBV11-2 and TRBJ2-1; 12 bases map to TRBD2. V lost 6 bases and J lost 6; bases outside the gene matches: 6. Germline V gene sequence: CDR1 SGHAT, CDR2 FQNNGV. The CDR3 runs to 15 residues. The CDR3 DNA reads TGTGCCAGCAGAAAGACTAGCGGGGGTTTCAATGAGCAGTTCTTC. It yields the protein CASRKTSGGFNEQFF. Drawing the rest from reference TRBV11-2 and TRBJ2-1, the complete variable domain is EAGVAQSPRYKIIEKRQSVAFWCNPISGHATLYWYQQILGQGPKLLIQFQNNGVVDDSQLPKDRFSAERLKGVDSTLKIQPAKLEDSAVYLCASRKTSGGFNEQFFGPGTRLTVL.

This chain connects TRBV11-2 to TRBJ2-7; 7 bases align to TRBD1. The junction had 2 bases not matched to a gene; V was cut back by 1 base and J by 8 bases. In germline, CDR1 is SGHAT, CDR2 FQNNGV. The CDR3 runs to 12 residues. CDR3 protein: CASSLGGGKQYF. Written as DNA, the CDR3 is TGTGCCAGCAGCTTAGGAGGGGGCAAGCAGTACTTC.

The V call is TRBV5-4, the J call TRBJ2-5, with unresolved D. V dropped 4 bases and J dropped 7 bases, with 14 bases sitting between them. The germline gives CDR1 SGHNT, CDR2 YYREEE (reference sequence). The CDR3 runs 13 residues. The CDR3: CASSNDQLGTQYF. The CDR3 DNA reads as TGTGCCAGCAGCAATGACCAGCTTGGGACCCAGTACTTC.

Comments on this clone: Other nucleotide sequences in the sample specify the same CDR3. The chain recombines TRBV28 with TRBJ1-1; D is ambiguous. CDR3 size: 11 residues. The germline V gene encodes CDR1 MDHEN and CDR2 SYDVKM. The V and J ends lost 6 bases and 2 bases respectively, with 4 bases between them. The CDR3: CASSRNTEAFF. The CDR3 nucleotides read TGTGCCAGCAGCCGAAACACTGAAGCTTTCTTT.

The V gene is TRBV11-2, the J gene TRBJ1-2, with D perhaps TRBD1 (5 bases). V was cut by 0 bases and J by 7 bases, with 6 bases left in between. The germline CDR1 and CDR2 sequences are SGHAT and FQNNGV. CDR3 length equals 12 residues. The chain's CDR3 is CASSLDQGGYTF. The CDR3 DNA sequence: TGTGCCAGCAGCTTAGATCAGGGTGGCTACACCTTC. The variable domain in full, completed from reference TRBV11-2 and TRBJ1-2, reads EAGVAQSPRYKIIEKRQSVAFWCNPISGHATLYWYQQILGQGPKLLIQFQNNGVVDDSQLPKDRFSAERLKGVDSTLKIQPAKLEDSAVYLCASSLDQGGYTFGSGTRLTVV.

The CDR3 region is CASSLRSSGANVLTF. CDR3 nucleotides: TGTGCCAGCAGTTTACGGAGCTCTGGGGCCAACGTCCTGACTTTC. This chain links TRBV28 with TRBJ2-6; D gene ambiguous. The CDR3 is made up of 15 amino acids. Trimming stripped 2 bases from V and 0 bases from J, with 5 bases between. Per germline, CDR1 MDHEN and CDR2 SYDVKM.

J is TRBJ2-3 and V is TRBV6-4; TRBD2 agrees at 8 bases. Losses at the gene ends were 3 bases for V and 2 bases for J; bases not matched to a gene: 4. The CDR3 sequence is 15 residues long. From germline, CDR1 is MRHNA and CDR2 SNTAGT. The CDR3: CASSEGRGDTDTQYF. The CDR3 bases are TGTGCCAGCAGTGAAGGGCGGGGGGACACAGATACGCAGTATTTT.

The chain has TRBV11-3 and TRBJ2-2; D is unclear. CDR1 SGHNT and CDR2 YENEEA come from the germline V gene. CDR3 length: 15 residues. Trimming took 2 bases from V and 3 from J, leaving 10 bases between them. The CDR3 is CASSLTQADTGELFF. As DNA, the CDR3 is TGTGCCAGCAGCTTAACCCAGGCGGACACCGGGGAGCTGTTTTTT. The full variable domain, with the rest looked up from reference TRBV11-3 and TRBJ2-2, is EAGVVQSPRYKIIEKKQPVAFWCNPISGHNTLYWYLQNLGQGPELLIRYENEEAVDDSQLPKDRFSAERLKGVDSTLKIQPAELGDSAVYLCASSLTQADTGELFFGEGSRLTVL.

The chain is built from TRBV21-1 and TRBJ1-2; TRBD1 is taken as the D call from the table, unchecked against the DNA. TRBV21-1 is labeled a pseudogene. This CDR3 spans 15 amino acids. The CDR3 here is CASSKAQGPNYGYTF. CDR3 DNA sequence: TGTGCCAGCAGCAAAGCGCAGGGGCCTAACTATGGCTACACCTTC.

This chain links TRBV29-1 with TRBJ2-1, with 14 bases identical to TRBD2. With 4 bases clipped from V and 4 bases from J, the junction kept 6 bases outside the gene matches. The CDR3 totals 16 residues. Germline loops: CDR1 SQVTM, CDR2 ANQGSEA. The CDR3 DNA reads as TGCAGCGTTGGACTAGCGGGAGGGACCAGATACAATGAGCAGTTCTTC. This encodes CSVGLAGGTRYNEQFF.

The chain combines TRBV7-3 with TRBJ2-3; 12 bases match TRBD2. V shed 0 bases, J shed 5 bases, and the junction held 6 bases outside the gene matches. The germline V gene encodes CDR1 SGHTA and CDR2 FQGTGA. The CDR3 runs to 17 residues. CDR3 protein: CASSLTGLAGGKDTQYF. The CDR3 DNA reads as TGTGCCAGCAGCTTAACGGGCCTAGCGGGAGGGAAAGATACGCAGTATTTT.

J is TRBJ1-4 and V is TRBV9; a weak D match, TRBD1 (6 bases). The CDR3 spans 14 residues. Germline CDR1 SGDLS, CDR2 YYNGEE. V lost 2 bases to trimming and J lost 7 bases, with 12 bases between them. DNA for the CDR3: TGTGCCAGCAGCGTCGCAACAGGGTCTGAAAAACTGTTTTTT. This gives the protein CASSVATGSEKLFF.

This chain uses TRBV9 with TRBJ1-3; TRBD1 is a possible D gene (6 bases). CDR1 is SGDLS and CDR2 is YYNGEE in the germline V gene. CDR3 size: 16 residues. Trimming shortened V by 1 base and J by 0 bases, and 11 bases separated the two germline ends. DNA of the CDR3: TGTGCCAGCAGCGTACAGGGGTCCAGCTCTGGAAACACCATATATTTT. This gives the protein CASSVQGSSSGNTIYF. The full variable domain, rest sourced from reference TRBV9 and TRBJ1-3, is DSGVTQTPKHLITATGQRVTLRCSPRSGDLSVYWYQQSLDQGLQFLIQYYNGEERAKGNILERFSAQQFPDLHSELNLSSLELGDSALYFCASSVQGSSSGNTIYFGEGSWLTVV.

The chain carries TRBV4-2 and TRBJ1-3; D is unresolved. Looked up from germline, CDR1 is LGHNA and CDR2 is YNFKEQ. V was trimmed by 1 base and J by 3 bases, leaving 7 bases between them. The CDR3 sequence is 14 residues long. The CDR3: CASSQVGIGNTIYF. In DNA, the CDR3 is TGTGCCAGCAGCCAAGTAGGGATTGGAAACACCATATATTTT.